This T cell receptor beta chain was sequenced during a study of T cells in women clearing cervical HPV infection. Study-level information: Controls' single incident HPV16 infection cleared within 12 months without precancer.

Losses at the gene ends were 3 bases for V and 4 bases for J; bases not matched to a gene: 10. The germline CDR1 and CDR2 sequences are SGHRS and YFSETQ. The CDR3 sequence is 16 residues long. Notes on this clone: What it recognizes is unknown. Coverage ceases 3 residues before the CDR3 finishes, and the germline J gene fills in the end.

Measured with immunoSEQ multiplex PCR; TCRdb has only the in-frame clones, and not every one. The sample totals about 39,000 clones. Findings of the study overall: Effector/memory and HPV-specific T cells were not isolated, and association timing is unknown. TRBV6-7 relative abundance averaged roughly 0.1% in cases and 0.15% to 0.2% in controls.

This TCR was recovered from a woman aged 18 to 75 with a cervical HPV16 infection that either progressed to CIN3+ or cleared (not recorded which). The specimen was blood buffy coat. The rearrangement joins TRBV5-1 to TRBJ2-7, with 10 bases that match TRBD1. The sequenced part of the CDR3 DNA is TGCGCCAGCAGCTCCGGACAGGGGGGTACCCAGTACGAG. Protein product: CASSSGQGGTQYE. The CDR3 as a whole reads CASSSGQGGTQYEQYF.